Reported below is one T cell receptor (beta chain). Its antigen is unidentified. The data were taken from a study of shared clonotypes between healthy human individuals. Findings and limits, study-wide: Clonotypes that were shared across a handful of donors made up around 5% of naive CD4 clonotypes.

The CDR3 has 15 residues. V trimming: 6 bases; J trimming: 2 bases; junction bases outside the gene matches: 10. CDR1 is SNHLY, CDR2 FYNNEI, per germline. Profiling relied on immunoSEQ multiplex PCR, and the TCRdb table lists in-frame clones only, not all of them. There are under 700,000 clones in the sample; 85% to 95% occur only once, and 0.11% lies in the top ten. Cells designated naive CD8 were CD45RO-negative and were positively selected for CCR7, with terminally differentiated effector memory CD45RA+ cells excluded. The clonotype was recovered from a woman in her thirties in good health. The chain links TRBV2 to TRBJ2-7, with TRBD1 identical over 7 bases. Sequences were obtained from naive CD8+ T cells sorted from blood. The DNA for the CDR3 is TGTGCCAGCAGGAGCCGACAGGGTATCCCCTACGAGCAGTACTTC. It translates to CASRSRQGIPYEQYF.